This TCR beta chain was sequenced during a study of OX40 agonist ivuxolimab in advanced cancers. V was pared by 1 base and J by 8 bases, with 18 bases between. The CDR3 contains 16 residues. CDR1 LNHNV and CDR2 YYDKDF come from the germline V gene (reference sequence). Clones were read by immunoSEQ multiplex PCR, and TCRdb kept only the in-frame ones, dropping some. Here the sample spans about 67,000 clones, around 84% being singletons. The material was CD4+ or CD8+ T cells sorted from blood, obtained in a trial of the OX40 agonist ivuxolimab. This receptor was taken from an adult with an advanced solid tumor such as melanoma, head and neck, liver or kidney cancer. This chain connects TRBV15 to TRBJ2-1; D might be TRBD2 (6 bases). The CDR3 DNA follows: TGTGCCACCAGCAGAGTGGCTAGCGATTACTGGGATGAGCAGTTCTTC. Protein product: CATSRVASDYWDEQFF.